This is a list of T cell receptor beta chains from one sample in a study of control samples from healthy donors and cancer patients. The table came from immunoSEQ multiplex PCR; TCRdb's copy has only in-frame clones and leaves some out. This sample has roughly 200,000 clones; about 90% occur once, and the top ten carry about 1.7%. Source material: blood. The receptor source for this set is a man aged 25 to 40 in good health. Each CDR3 is given with its conserved first and last residue. Each record gives: D gene, CDR3 length, J gene, V gene, clone size, CDR3 DNA, CDR3 protein. A D gene is named only where the DNA matches it firmly. Clone size is given for some rows only: seen once, a few or many times, or a class if the clone is expanded.

d_call: .
cdr3_length: 12
j_call: TRBJ2-1
v_call: TRBV4-2
clone_size: .
cdr3_nt: TGTGCCAGCAGCCAAGGAGGGCAGGAGCAGTTCTTC
cdr3_aa: CASSQGGQEQFF

d_call: TRBD1
cdr3_length: 14
j_call: TRBJ2-1
v_call: TRBV6-1
clone_size: .
cdr3_nt: TGTGCCAGCAGTGATTGGGACAGGGGCAATGAGCAGTTCTTC
cdr3_aa: CASSDWDRGNEQFF

d_call: .
cdr3_length: 17
j_call: TRBJ1-4
v_call: TRBV19
clone_size: .
cdr3_nt: TGTGCCAGTAGTTTCGGCGGGGGTATCGAAACTAATGAAAAACTGTTTTTT
cdr3_aa: CASSFGGGIETNEKLFF

d_call: .
cdr3_length: 15
j_call: TRBJ1-5
v_call: TRBV6-5
clone_size: .
cdr3_nt: TGTGCCAGCAGCACCGGGGGATATAGCAATCAGCCCCAGCATTTT
cdr3_aa: CASSTGGYSNQPQHF

d_call: .
cdr3_length: 11
j_call: TRBJ2-7
v_call: TRBV20-1
clone_size: .
cdr3_nt: TGCAGTGCTAGCTCCTCTTACGAGCAGTACTTC
cdr3_aa: CSASSSYEQYF

d_call: TRBD2
cdr3_length: 15
j_call: TRBJ2-1
v_call: TRBV5-1
clone_size: .
cdr3_nt: TGCGCCAGCAGCGGCGGGACTAGCGGGTCTAATGAGCAGTTCTTC
cdr3_aa: CASSGGTSGSNEQFF

d_call: TRBD1
cdr3_length: 15
j_call: TRBJ1-1
v_call: TRBV4-2
clone_size: once
cdr3_nt: TGTGCCAGCAGCTGGCAGGACAGGGGCGGAACTGAAGCTTTCTTT
cdr3_aa: CASSWQDRGGTEAFF

d_call: .
cdr3_length: 13
j_call: TRBJ2-1
v_call: TRBV7-9
clone_size: .
cdr3_nt: TGTGCCAGCAGCCTGACAGGTCCAAATGAGCAGTTCTTC
cdr3_aa: CASSLTGPNEQFF

d_call: TRBD1
cdr3_length: 15
j_call: TRBJ2-1
v_call: TRBV27
clone_size: once
cdr3_nt: TGTGCCAGCAGTTTAGGGGCAGGGGGTTACAATGAGCAGTTCTTC
cdr3_aa: CASSLGAGGYNEQFF

d_call: .
cdr3_length: 16
j_call: TRBJ1-5
v_call: TRBV19
clone_size: .
cdr3_nt: TGTGCCAGTAGTGAAAGGGCTTGGACGGGCAATCAGCCCCAGCATTTT
cdr3_aa: CASSERAWTGNQPQHF

d_call: .
cdr3_length: 13
j_call: TRBJ1-1
v_call: TRBV5-1
clone_size: .
cdr3_nt: TGCGCCAGCAGCCAAGGACACAGCCATGAAGCTTTCTTT
cdr3_aa: CASSQGHSHEAFF

d_call: .
cdr3_length: 14
j_call: TRBJ1-1
v_call: TRBV27
clone_size: once
cdr3_nt: TGTGCCAGCAGTTTGACCCCCCTGGCCACTGAAGCTTTCTTT
cdr3_aa: CASSLTPLATEAFF

d_call: .
cdr3_length: 15
j_call: TRBJ1-4
v_call: TRBV7-9
clone_size: .
cdr3_nt: TGTGCCAGCAGCTTTCTGACCTCAACTAATGAAAAACTGTTTTTT
cdr3_aa: CASSFLTSTNEKLFF

d_call: .
cdr3_length: 17
j_call: TRBJ1-5
v_call: TRBV6-2/TRBV6-3
clone_size: .
cdr3_nt: TGTGCCAGCAGTAGTAACCGACAGGCGTATAGCAATCAGCCCCAGCATTTT
cdr3_aa: CASSSNRQAYSNQPQHF

d_call: .
cdr3_length: 14
j_call: TRBJ2-7
v_call: TRBV23-1
clone_size: .
cdr3_nt: TGCGCCAGCTCCCCGGGACGGGAGACCTACGAGCAGTACTTC
cdr3_aa: CASSPGRETYEQYF

d_call: .
cdr3_length: 14
j_call: TRBJ1-1
v_call: TRBV7-2
clone_size: .
cdr3_nt: TGTGCCAGCAGCTTATGGGGTTTCTATTCTGAAGCTTTCTTT
cdr3_aa: CASSLWGFYSEAFF

d_call: .
cdr3_length: 15
j_call: TRBJ2-2
v_call: TRBV10-3
clone_size: .
cdr3_nt: TGTGCCATCAGTGAGTTGGCAGGAAGATCCGGGGAGCTGTTTTTT
cdr3_aa: CAISELAGRSGELFF

d_call: .
cdr3_length: 18
j_call: TRBJ1-1
v_call: TRBV4-1
clone_size: few
cdr3_nt: TGCGCCAGCAGCCAAGGGGGATTAAGAAGACAGTCGAACACTGAAGCTTTCTTT
cdr3_aa: CASSQGGLRRQSNTEAFF

d_call: .
cdr3_length: 14
j_call: TRBJ2-7
v_call: TRBV7-8
clone_size: .
cdr3_nt: TGTGCCAGCAGCTCGCCCCCTTATCCCTACGAGCAGTACTTC
cdr3_aa: CASSSPPYPYEQYF

d_call: .
cdr3_length: 14
j_call: TRBJ1-5
v_call: TRBV11-2
clone_size: .
cdr3_nt: TGTGCCAGCAGCTTTTCAGAAAGGGGTCAGCCCCAGCATTTT
cdr3_aa: CASSFSERGQPQHF

d_call: .
cdr3_length: 12
j_call: TRBJ1-1
v_call: TRBV19
clone_size: .
cdr3_nt: TGTGCCAGTAGTTTGACAGGTGGGGAAGCTTTCTTT
cdr3_aa: CASSLTGGEAFF

d_call: .
cdr3_length: 11
j_call: TRBJ1-2
v_call: TRBV6-1
clone_size: .
cdr3_nt: TGTGCCAGCAGTGACAGCTATGGCTACACCTTC
cdr3_aa: CASSDSYGYTF

d_call: TRBD1
cdr3_length: 16
j_call: TRBJ2-7
v_call: TRBV19
clone_size: .
cdr3_nt: TGTGCCAGTAGTATAGATAAACAGGGGAGCTCCTACGAGCAGTACTTC
cdr3_aa: CASSIDKQGSSYEQYF

d_call: .
cdr3_length: 14
j_call: TRBJ2-7
v_call: TRBV6-5
clone_size: .
cdr3_nt: TGTGCCAGCAGGAGGAGACAGGTTTCCTACGAGCAGTACTTC
cdr3_aa: CASRRRQVSYEQYF

d_call: TRBD2
cdr3_length: 15
j_call: TRBJ2-3
v_call: TRBV10-2
clone_size: .
cdr3_nt: TGCGCCAGCAGCCAACTAGCGGGGGGGTTAGATACGCAGTATTTT
cdr3_aa: CASSQLAGGLDTQYF

d_call: .
cdr3_length: 12
j_call: TRBJ1-1
v_call: TRBV3-1/TRBV3-2
clone_size: .
cdr3_nt: TGTGCCAGCAGCCAGGGTCGGACTGAAGCTTTCTTT
cdr3_aa: CASSQGRTEAFF

d_call: TRBD2
cdr3_length: 14
j_call: TRBJ2-7
v_call: TRBV5-1
clone_size: .
cdr3_nt: TGCGCCAGCAGCTTGGTAGCGGGGACGGGAGAGCAGTACTTC
cdr3_aa: CASSLVAGTGEQYF

d_call: TRBD2
cdr3_length: 16
j_call: TRBJ2-1
v_call: TRBV13
clone_size: .
cdr3_nt: TGTGCCAGCAGCTTAGGGGGAGGGACGGTTGGGTATGAGCAGTTCTTC
cdr3_aa: CASSLGGGTVGYEQFF

d_call: TRBD2
cdr3_length: 18
j_call: TRBJ2-2
v_call: TRBV7-8
clone_size: .
cdr3_nt: TGTGCCAGCAGCCAACCGTTAGCGGGGGGGCTGGCCTCGGGGGAGCTGTTTTTT
cdr3_aa: CASSQPLAGGLASGELFF

d_call: .
cdr3_length: 13
j_call: TRBJ1-2
v_call: TRBV30
clone_size: once
cdr3_nt: TGTGCCTGGCAGTCAACAGGGAACTATGGCTACACCTTC
cdr3_aa: CAWQSTGNYGYTF

d_call: .
cdr3_length: 12
j_call: TRBJ2-3
v_call: TRBV29-1
clone_size: .
cdr3_nt: TGCAGCGTTGACTCTAGCACAGATACGCAGTATTTT
cdr3_aa: CSVDSSTDTQYF

d_call: .
cdr3_length: 15
j_call: TRBJ1-2
v_call: TRBV10-2
clone_size: .
cdr3_nt: TGCGCCAGCAGTGAGTCGTTCCGGGATCTAACAGGCTACACCTTC
cdr3_aa: CASSESFRDLTGYTF

d_call: TRBD1
cdr3_length: 14
j_call: TRBJ1-2
v_call: TRBV5-8
clone_size: .
cdr3_nt: TGTGCCAGCAGCCTAGGGACAGGCTCCTATGGCTACACCTTC
cdr3_aa: CASSLGTGSYGYTF

d_call: .
cdr3_length: 16
j_call: TRBJ2-1
v_call: TRBV5-5
clone_size: .
cdr3_nt: TGTGCCAGCAGCTTGGGTGAACTAGCTTTAAACCCTGAGCAGTTCTTC
cdr3_aa: CASSLGELALNPEQFF

d_call: .
cdr3_length: 15
j_call: TRBJ1-2
v_call: TRBV15
clone_size: .
cdr3_nt: TGTGCCACCAGCAGAGATCGGAACAAGAACTATGGCTACACCTTC
cdr3_aa: CATSRDRNKNYGYTF

d_call: .
cdr3_length: 13
j_call: TRBJ2-3
v_call: TRBV19
clone_size: .
cdr3_nt: TGTGCCAGTAGTTTGGAGATCACAGATACGCAGTATTTT
cdr3_aa: CASSLEITDTQYF

d_call: .
cdr3_length: 17
j_call: TRBJ2-1
v_call: TRBV5-6
clone_size: .
cdr3_nt: TGTGCCAGCAGCGTCGGGACACAGCAAAAGGGATACAATGAGCAGTTCTTC
cdr3_aa: CASSVGTQQKGYNEQFF

d_call: .
cdr3_length: 16
j_call: TRBJ2-2
v_call: TRBV9
clone_size: .
cdr3_nt: TGTGCCAGCAGCGTAGTCTCTACAGGGTACACCGGGGAGCTGTTTTTT
cdr3_aa: CASSVVSTGYTGELFF

d_call: TRBD2
cdr3_length: 14
j_call: TRBJ2-5
v_call: TRBV7-9
clone_size: .
cdr3_nt: TGTGCCAGCAGGGGGCTAGCGGGGCAAGAGACCCAGTACTTC
cdr3_aa: CASRGLAGQETQYF

d_call: .
cdr3_length: 17
j_call: TRBJ2-6
v_call: TRBV14
clone_size: .
cdr3_nt: TGTGCCAGCAGCCATTATAGTTCGGGTAGCGGGGCCAACGTCCTGACTTTC
cdr3_aa: CASSHYSSGSGANVLTF

d_call: TRBD1
cdr3_length: 17
j_call: TRBJ1-6
v_call: TRBV19
clone_size: .
cdr3_nt: TGTGCCAGTAGTATAGTACAGGGGAGCTCCTATAATTCACCCCTCCACTTT
cdr3_aa: CASSIVQGSSYNSPLHF

d_call: .
cdr3_length: 13
j_call: TRBJ2-7
v_call: TRBV5-4
clone_size: .
cdr3_nt: TGTGCCAGCAGCTCGGCCAGACCCTACGAGCAGTACTTC
cdr3_aa: CASSSARPYEQYF

d_call: .
cdr3_length: 14
j_call: TRBJ2-7
v_call: TRBV2
clone_size: .
cdr3_nt: TGTGCCAGCAGTGAAGGACCCAGCCCCTACGAGCAGTACTTC
cdr3_aa: CASSEGPSPYEQYF

d_call: .
cdr3_length: 14
j_call: TRBJ1-3
v_call: TRBV6-6
clone_size: .
cdr3_nt: TGTGCCAGCAGTTACAGGGGCGAAGGAAACACCATATATTTT
cdr3_aa: CASSYRGEGNTIYF

d_call: TRBD1
cdr3_length: 13
j_call: TRBJ1-2
v_call: TRBV5-6
clone_size: .
cdr3_nt: TGTGCCAGCAGCTTGACGACAGGGGATGGCTACACCTTC
cdr3_aa: CASSLTTGDGYTF

d_call: .
cdr3_length: 17
j_call: TRBJ1-3
v_call: TRBV18
clone_size: .
cdr3_nt: TGTGCCAGCTCACCAAGGCCCCCTCTACCCACTGGAAACACCATATATTTT
cdr3_aa: CASSPRPPLPTGNTIYF

d_call: .
cdr3_length: 14
j_call: TRBJ2-7
v_call: TRBV21-1
clone_size: .
cdr3_nt: TGTGCCAGCAGTCGACCGGGACAGATATACGAGCAGTACTTC
cdr3_aa: CASSRPGQIYEQYF

d_call: TRBD2
cdr3_length: 14
j_call: TRBJ2-3
v_call: TRBV5-6
clone_size: .
cdr3_nt: TGTGCCAGCAGCCTTGGACTAGCCGTAGATACGCAGTATTTT
cdr3_aa: CASSLGLAVDTQYF